This T cell receptor (beta chain) comes out of a study of read filtering for tumor transcriptome and immune sequencing (dated by TCRdb to about 2020). Concerning the study at large: The cohort consisted of 17 to 20 male and some 15 female patients, with a mean age of about 64 years and an age range of about 47 to 90. Under revised international staging, fewer than ten patients fell into R-ISS I, approximately 15 into R-ISS II and 7 into R-ISS III. After DNase treatment, whole-transcriptome libraries were prepared with the TruSeq RNA Access Library Prep Kit. Per sample, about 4 to 10.27 million TCR-region mapped reads were obtained with IR-seq, compared with only about 80 to 1273 with RNA-seq. The study compared TCR repertoires from targeted immune repertoire sequencing and bulk whole-transcriptome sequencing run on the same bone marrow samples. As a main aim, a read-filtering strategy for immune repertoire data was addressed, with the specific question being whether clonotypes supported by a single read should be removed. Results the study describes overall, beyond this receptor: Rather than purified T cells, the sorted CD138-negative fraction was a mixed bone marrow immune population. Removing single-read clonotypes increased the correlation between IR-seq and RNA-seq shared clonotype proportions. Compared with RNA-seq, IR-seq captured clonotypes at much greater depth and more reliably, and a smaller IR-seq throughput was enough to identify most of the shared clonotypes. In IR-seq, about 82% of clonotypes but approximately 3.7% of total reads were represented by single-read clonotypes, whereas in RNA-seq, around three quarters of clonotypes and about 40% of reads were represented by single-read clonotypes.

Counted from cysteine to phenylalanine, this CDR3 has 16 amino acids. Here the CDR3 DNA is all that survives: 48 bases in frame from base 1. Looking up the germline V gene yields CDR1 ENHRY and CDR2 SYGVKD. A remark on this clonotype: This receptor's antigen is unknown. A much larger clone lies one base from this, so it may be a read error.

TCR libraries were constructed from 400 ng RNA using the Immunoverse kit, and molecular barcoded adaptors covering alpha/delta and beta/gamma chains were employed. TCR library preparation used the same RNA that was used for transcriptome sequencing. An Illumina HiSeq 4000 with 2 x 150 cycles was used to sequence the TCR libraries. Per the original workflow: With MiXCR, TCR reads were aligned to human V, D, J and C references and assembled into CDR3 clonotypes, with quality filtering and error correction included. The tcR package in R was used for analysis of clonotype counts and gene usage diversity. For inspection of raw mapping reads, RNA-seq reads were mapped by STAR aligner version 2.5.3a onto GRCh37 of the human genome. To test how sequencing depth affects detected clonotypes, IR-seq fastq files were randomly downsampled with Seqtk 1.3. The public reads were reprocessed in TCRdb via fastp at Q25 and MiXCR, keeping in-frame beta chains. Rows merge per CDR3 protein into single entries with the most common DNA and genes. V and J calls and clone size were set by TCRdb, not the authors. This sample lists over 55,000 distinct CDR3 sequences; approximately 15% were detected once. Of the sample, roughly 45% falls within the top ten clones.

Every patient had bone marrow sampled at the time of active disease. Ficoll-Hypaque density gradient centrifugation was used to isolate the bone marrow mononuclear cells. To remove myeloma plasma cells, the cells were labeled with CD138 magnetic microbeads on a MACS separator, and CD138-negative cells were then collected by negative selection. Flow cytometry on an Attune NxT with CD138 antibodies was used to check the purity of the isolated cells. Total RNA was extracted with TRIzol reagent and quantified with a NanoDrop spectrophotometer. For each patient, the CD138-negative bone marrow sample underwent paired RNA-seq and IR-seq.

The sequence joins TRBV10-3 to TRBJ2-3, and 10 bases in between align with TRBD2. Input material: a population of CD138-negative cells sorted from bone marrow. The cell subset or site label on this specimen signifies: bone marrow mononuclear cells depleted of CD138+ plasma/myeloma cells by negative magnetic selection. This TCR derives from a donor at least 40 years old with multiple myeloma. The CDR3 amino acid sequence is: CAISDPLAGAGDTRYF. The DNA sequence follows: TGTGCCATCAGTGACCCGCTAGCGGGAGCAGGAGATACGCGGTATTTT.